This is a list of T cell receptor beta chains from one sample in a study of monozygotic twins with inflammatory bowel disease. TCRdb derives one entry per CDR3 protein from the 5' RACE reads, leaving out DNA. The sample holds 440,000 or so distinct CDR3 sequences. The sequencing input was blood. These receptors all stem from a human donor with ulcerative colitis or Crohn's disease, or a healthy co-twin of an affected twin (not recorded which). The CDR3 runs from the conserved cysteine through the conserved F or W.

>TRBJ2-7|TRBV5-5
CASSLTGTSTYEQYF
>TRBJ1-1|TRBV24-1
CATKRAAVCKAFF
>TRBJ2-2|TRBV5-1
CASSRTVTGELFF
>TRBJ1-5|TRBV27
CASSLWGGTQPQHF
>TRBJ2-2|TRBV6-1
CACQRGGNTGELFF
>TRBJ2-7|TRBV3-1
CASSQLGFGEQYF
>TRBJ2-1|TRBV7-9
CASSLIILAGGNNEQFF
>TRBJ2-5|TRBV7-9
CASTDRVSSNGAQYF
>TRBJ2-3|TRBV24-1
CATSVGPPVDTQYF
>TRBJ2-4|TRBV20-1
CSVAQGGAKNMQYF
>TRBJ2-7|TRBV5-1
CASSVEQGGEQYF
>TRBJ2-7|TRBV3-1
CASSQGLARAYEQYF
>TRBJ2-1|TRBV7-9
CASSFPWVASGRKTYNEQFF
>TRBJ2-3|TRBV29-1
CSFLTSTDTQYF
>TRBJ2-1|TRBV5-1
CASSAGSWDNEQFF
>TRBJ1-1|TRBV5-6
CASSRWTLEAFF
>TRBJ2-7|TRBV6-1
CASRTKGAFYEQYF
>TRBJ1-1|TRBV7-9
CASSLAIRGTEAFF
>TRBJ2-5|TRBV5-1
CASSLGSQGIETQYF
>TRBJ2-3|TRBV7-2
CASSEQYTQYF
>TRBJ2-7|TRBV7-2
CASSPRTGASSYEQYF
>TRBJ1-1|TRBV4-1
CASSQVGGQFEAFF
>TRBJ2-1|TRBV14
CASSPLTRGNEQFF
>TRBJ1-2|TRBV12-3/TRBV12-4
CASTGTAIGGYGYTF
>TRBJ2-1|TRBV7-9
CASSSAAEQFF
>TRBJ2-1|TRBV12-3/TRBV12-4
CASSFSPGNEQFF
>TRBJ1-4|TRBV2
CASSEAKFTGAGEKLFF
>TRBJ1-1|TRBV27
CASSLKGVDTEAFF
>TRBJ1-5|TRBV27
CASSFGGLSNQPQHF
>TRBJ2-7|TRBV19
CASKFTGNHEQYF
>TRBJ2-3|TRBV7-3
CASSFTKAGRWPDTQYF
>TRBJ1-5|TRBV28
CASNPPGGGQPQHF
>TRBJ2-7|TRBV7-2
CTSSLGPGYEQYF